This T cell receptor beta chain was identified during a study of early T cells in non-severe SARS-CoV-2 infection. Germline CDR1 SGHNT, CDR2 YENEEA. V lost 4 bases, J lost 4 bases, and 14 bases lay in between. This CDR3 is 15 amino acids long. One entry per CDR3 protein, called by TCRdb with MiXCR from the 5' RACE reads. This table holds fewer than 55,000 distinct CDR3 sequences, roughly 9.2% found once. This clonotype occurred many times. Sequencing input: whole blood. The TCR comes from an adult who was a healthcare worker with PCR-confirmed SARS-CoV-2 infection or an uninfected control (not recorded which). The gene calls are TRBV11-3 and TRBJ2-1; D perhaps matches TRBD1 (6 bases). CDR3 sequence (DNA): TGTGCCAGCAGCTCCCCCAATACAGGGTACAATGAGCAGTTCTTC. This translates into CASSSPNTGYNEQFF. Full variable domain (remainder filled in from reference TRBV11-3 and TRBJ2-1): EAGVVQSPRYKIIEKKQPVAFWCNPISGHNTLYWYLQNLGQGPELLIRYENEEAVDDSQLPKDRFSAERLKGVDSTLKIQPAELGDSAVYLCASSSPNTGYNEQFFGPGTRLTVL.